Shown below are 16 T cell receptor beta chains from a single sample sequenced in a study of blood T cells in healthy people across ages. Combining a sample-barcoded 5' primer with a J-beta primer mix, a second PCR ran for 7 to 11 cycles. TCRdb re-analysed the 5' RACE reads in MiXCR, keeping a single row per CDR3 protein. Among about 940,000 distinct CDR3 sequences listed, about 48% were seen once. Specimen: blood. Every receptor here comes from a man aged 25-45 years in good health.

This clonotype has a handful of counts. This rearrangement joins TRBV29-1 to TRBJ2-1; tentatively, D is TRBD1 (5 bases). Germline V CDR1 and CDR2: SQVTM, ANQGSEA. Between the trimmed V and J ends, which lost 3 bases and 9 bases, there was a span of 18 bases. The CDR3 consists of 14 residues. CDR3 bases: TGCAGCGTTGATCTGGTAGGCAGGGTGTCTGAGCAGTTCTTC. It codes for CSVDLVGRVSEQFF.

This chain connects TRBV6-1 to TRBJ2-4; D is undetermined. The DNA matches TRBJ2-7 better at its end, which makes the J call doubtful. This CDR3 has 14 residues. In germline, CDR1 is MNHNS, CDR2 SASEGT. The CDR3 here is CASNPQTYSYEQYF. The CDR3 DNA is TGTGCCAGCAATCCTCAAACGTACTCCTACGAGCAGTACTTC.

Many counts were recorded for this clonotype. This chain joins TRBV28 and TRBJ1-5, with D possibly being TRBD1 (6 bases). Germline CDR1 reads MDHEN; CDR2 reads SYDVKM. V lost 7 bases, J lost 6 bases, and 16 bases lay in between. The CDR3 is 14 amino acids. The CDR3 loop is CASIQGRFLQPQHF. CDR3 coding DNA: TGTGCCAGCATTCAGGGGAGGTTTCTTCAGCCCCAGCATTTT.

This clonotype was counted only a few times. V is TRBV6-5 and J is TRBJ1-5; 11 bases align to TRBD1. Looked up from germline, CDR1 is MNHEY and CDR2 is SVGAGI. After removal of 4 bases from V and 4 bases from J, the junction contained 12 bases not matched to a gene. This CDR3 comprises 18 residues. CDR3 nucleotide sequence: TGTGCCAGCAGTTCGGATTTTGGGACAGGGGGATGGAATCAGCCCCAGCATTTT. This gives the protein CASSSDFGTGGWNQPQHF.

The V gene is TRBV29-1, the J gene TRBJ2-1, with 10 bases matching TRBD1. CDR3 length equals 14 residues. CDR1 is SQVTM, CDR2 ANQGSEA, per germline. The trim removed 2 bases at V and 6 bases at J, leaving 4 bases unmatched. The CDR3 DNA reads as TGCAGCGTTGAAAGAGACAGGGGGCCCAATGAGCAGTTCTTC. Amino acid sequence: CSVERDRGPNEQFF.

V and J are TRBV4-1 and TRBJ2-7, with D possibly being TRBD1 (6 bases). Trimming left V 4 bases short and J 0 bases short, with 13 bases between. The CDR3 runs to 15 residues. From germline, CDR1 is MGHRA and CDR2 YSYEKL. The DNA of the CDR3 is TGCGCCAGCAGCCCGGCAGGGGTAAGCTCCTACGAGCAGTACTTC. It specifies CASSPAGVSSYEQYF.

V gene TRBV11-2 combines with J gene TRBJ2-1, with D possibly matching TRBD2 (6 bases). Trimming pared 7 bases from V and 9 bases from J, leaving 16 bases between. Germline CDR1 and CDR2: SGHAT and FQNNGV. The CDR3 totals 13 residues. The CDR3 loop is CASTPRGGAEQFF. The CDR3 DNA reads TGTGCCAGCACCCCGCGGGGAGGTGCTGAGCAGTTCTTC.

The chain's CDR3 is CASSLSSDYDEQFF. The CDR3 DNA is TGTGCCAGCAGTTTGAGCAGTGACTATGATGAGCAGTTCTTC. This chain uses TRBV12-3 or TRBV12-4 with TRBJ2-1; tentatively, D is TRBD2 (5 bases). V was shortened by 3 bases and J by 8 bases, with 14 bases between the two germline ends. The CDR3 spans 14 residues.

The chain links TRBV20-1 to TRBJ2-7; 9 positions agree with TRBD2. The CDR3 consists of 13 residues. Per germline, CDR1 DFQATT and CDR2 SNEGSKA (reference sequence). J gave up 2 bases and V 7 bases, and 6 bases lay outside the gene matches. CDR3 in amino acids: CSGGTSRTYEQYF. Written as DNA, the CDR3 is TGCAGTGGCGGGACTAGCAGAACCTACGAGCAGTACTTC.

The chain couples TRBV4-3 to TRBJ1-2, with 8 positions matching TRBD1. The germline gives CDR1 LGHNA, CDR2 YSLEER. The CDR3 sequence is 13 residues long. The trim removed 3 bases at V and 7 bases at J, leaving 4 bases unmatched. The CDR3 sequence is CASSHGQGRGYTF. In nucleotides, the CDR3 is TGCGCCAGCAGCCATGGACAGGGCCGTGGCTACACCTTC.

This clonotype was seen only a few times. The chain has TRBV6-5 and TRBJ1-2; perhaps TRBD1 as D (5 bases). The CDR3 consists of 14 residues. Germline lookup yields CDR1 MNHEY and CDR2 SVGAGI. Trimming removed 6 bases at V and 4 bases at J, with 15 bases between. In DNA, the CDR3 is TGTGCCAGCAGACCATCGGGGGGATTCTATGGCTACACCTTC. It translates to CASRPSGGFYGYTF.

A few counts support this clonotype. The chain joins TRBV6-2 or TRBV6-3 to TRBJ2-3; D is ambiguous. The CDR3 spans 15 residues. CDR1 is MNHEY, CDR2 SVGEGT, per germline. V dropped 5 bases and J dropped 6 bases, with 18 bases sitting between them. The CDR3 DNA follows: TGTGCCAGCAGTCCTCTAGGTAGCACCGCGGATACGCAGTATTTT. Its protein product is CASSPLGSTADTQYF.

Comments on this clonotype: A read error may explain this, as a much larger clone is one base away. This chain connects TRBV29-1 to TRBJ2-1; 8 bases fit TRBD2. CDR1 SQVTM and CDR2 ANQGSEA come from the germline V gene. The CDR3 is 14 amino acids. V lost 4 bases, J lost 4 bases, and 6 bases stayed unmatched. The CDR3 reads CSVGGTREYNEQFF. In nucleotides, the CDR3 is TGCAGCGTTGGAGGGACTAGAGAATACAATGAGCAGTTCTTC.

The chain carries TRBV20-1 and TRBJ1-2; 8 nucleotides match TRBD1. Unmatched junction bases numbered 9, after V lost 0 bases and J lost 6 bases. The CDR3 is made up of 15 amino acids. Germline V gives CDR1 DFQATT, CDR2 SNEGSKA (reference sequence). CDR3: CSARDYGQGKDGYTF. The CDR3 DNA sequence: TGCAGTGCTAGAGATTACGGACAGGGAAAGGATGGCTACACCTTC.

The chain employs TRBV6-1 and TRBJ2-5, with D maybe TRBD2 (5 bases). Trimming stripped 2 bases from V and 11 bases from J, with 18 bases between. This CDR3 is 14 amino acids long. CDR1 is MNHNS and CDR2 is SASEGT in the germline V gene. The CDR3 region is CASSETGYSDEQYF. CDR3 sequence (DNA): TGTGCCAGCAGTGAAACGGGGTACTCTGATGAGCAGTACTTC.

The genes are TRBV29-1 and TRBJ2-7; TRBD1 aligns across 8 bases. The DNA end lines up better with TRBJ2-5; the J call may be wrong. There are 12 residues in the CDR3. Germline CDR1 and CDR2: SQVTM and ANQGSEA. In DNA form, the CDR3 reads TGCAGCGGTACCGGGACAGGTCAGACCCAGTACTTC. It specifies CSGTGTGQTQYF.